The TCR beta chain described here comes from a study of blood T cells in healthy people across ages. The trim removed 1 base at V and 8 bases at J, leaving 14 bases unmatched. CDR3 length: 17 residues. CDR1 and CDR2 (germline): SGHTA, FQGNSA. Through a sample-barcoded 5' primer and a J-beta primer mix, a second PCR was run for roughly 6 to 11 cycles. TCRdb used MiXCR to reprocess the 5' RACE reads, holding one entry per CDR3 protein. The table includes fewer than 2 million distinct CDR3 sequences, about two fifths detected once. The study drew donors from healthy Caucasian individuals in Russia aged roughly 6 to 95.

This chain links TRBV7-2 with TRBJ2-1; 7 nucleotides line up with TRBD1. The origin of this receptor is a human donor in good health. The sample comprised blood. CDR3 nucleotides: TGTGCCAGCAGCTTAGGAGCGAGGGGACAGCCGTCCGATGAGCAGTTCTTC. As protein: CASSLGARGQPSDEQFF.